Below are 3 T cell receptor beta chains sequenced from a single sample in a study of Graves' ophthalmopathy and Graves' hyperthyroidism. RNA transcripts served as template for amplifying TCR beta CDR3 sequences. RT-PCR in the first round used HTBI primers; a second-round multiplex PCR followed. TCRdb analysed the multiplex PCR reads with MiXCR anew, one entry per CDR3 protein. The table lists over a million distinct CDR3 sequences, roughly 35% of them singletons. Sample: peripheral blood or thyroid tissue (not recorded which). All receptors come from an adult man with Graves' hyperthyroidism.

CDR3 residues: CASSSAGWDLKNYGYTF. In DNA form, the CDR3 reads TGTGCCAGCAGTTCAGCAGGGTGGGACCTGAAGAACTATGGCTACACCTTC. This chain joins TRBV12-3 or TRBV12-4 and TRBJ1-2, with a weak D call TRBD1 (5 bases). The V end lost 4 bases, the J end lost 2 bases, and 20 bases lay between the germline ends. CDR3 length: 17 residues.

The rearrangement uses TRBV15 and TRBJ2-1; D might be TRBD2 (6 bases). This CDR3 has 15 amino acids. V lost 3 bases and J 4 bases, leaving 13 bases between the germline ends. Germline V gene data show CDR1 as LNHNV and CDR2 as YYDKDF (reference sequence). In nucleotides, the CDR3 is TGTGCCACCAGCAGCAGGGTTCGGGGGTACAATGAGCAGTTCTTC. Encoded protein: CATSSRVRGYNEQFF.

A remark on this clonotype: A much larger clone sits a single nucleotide away, making a read error possible. The J gene is TRBJ2-5, the V gene TRBV3-1; no firm D call. CDR3 size: 15 residues. Germline V lookup: CDR1 LGHDT, CDR2 YNNKEL (reference sequence). DNA of the CDR3: TGTGCCGGCAGCCAACGTCACCAGTACCAAGAGACCCAGTACTTC. This gives the protein CAGSQRHQYQETQYF.